These 10 T cell receptor beta chains share one sample of origin, sequenced in a study of early T cells in non-severe SARS-CoV-2 infection. TCRdb reanalysed the 5' RACE reads using MiXCR and keeps one entry per CDR3 protein. The table shows 40,000 to 45,000 distinct CDR3 sequences, with around 6.5% occurring only once. The material sequenced was whole blood, taken at baseline. The receptors were gathered from an adult who was a healthcare worker with PCR-confirmed SARS-CoV-2 infection or an uninfected control (not recorded which).

This clonotype showed up many times. This sequence joins TRBV7-2 and TRBJ2-5; no firm D call. The ends were cut back, 4 bases at V and 7 bases at J, with 16 bases in the middle. CDR3 length equals 14 residues. Germline-derived CDR1 and CDR2 are SGHTA and FQGNSA. In nucleotides, the CDR3 is TGTGCCAGCAGCTCCCGGACCGCTGACGGGACCCAGTACTTC. Protein product: CASSSRTADGTQYF.

This clonotype came up many times. The chain employs TRBV2 and TRBJ2-1; D remains unclear. This CDR3 spans 14 amino acids. V lost 8 bases and J lost 2, with 13 bases in between. CDR1 and CDR2 from the germline V gene are SNHLY and FYNNEI. The CDR3 spells CASGRLGAYNEQFF. For the CDR3, the DNA is TGTGCCAGCGGAAGGCTTGGGGCCTACAATGAGCAGTTCTTC.

This clonotype has only a few counts. This chain joins TRBV6-1 and TRBJ2-3; D remains unclear. V was trimmed by 4 bases and J by 6 bases, leaving 5 bases between them. The CDR3 is made up of 11 amino acids. Looked up from germline, CDR1 is MNHNS and CDR2 is SASEGT. CDR3 coding DNA: TGTGCCAGCAGTGTGGGGGATACGCAGTATTTT. Translated, it gives CASSVGDTQYF.

This clonotype was counted between two and nine times. The CDR3 nucleotides are TGTGCCAGCAGTTCGGCAGGGAAAGAGACCCAGTACTTC. Translation: CASSSAGKETQYF. V usage is TRBV6-2 or TRBV6-3 and J usage is TRBJ2-5, with D maybe TRBD1 (5 bases). The V gene's germline CDR1 is MNHEY and CDR2 SVGEGT. V lost 4 bases to trimming and J lost 3 bases, with 9 bases between them. CDR3 size: 13 residues.

V and J are TRBV28 and TRBJ2-4; tentative D call: TRBD2 (6 bases). Germline CDR1 MDHEN, CDR2 SYDVKM. Trimming pared 5 bases from V and 0 bases from J, leaving 14 bases between. The CDR3 runs 16 residues. The CDR3 nucleotides are TGTGCCAGCAGTCCGAACCGGGGGTTAGCCAAAAACATTCAGTACTTC. Translation gives CASSPNRGLAKNIQYF.

The chain recombines TRBV2 with TRBJ2-5, with 9 bases identical to TRBD1. The germline V gene encodes CDR1 SNHLY and CDR2 FYNNEI. J lost 5 bases, V lost 6 bases, and 4 bases had no gene match. CDR3 length equals 13 residues. CDR3 residues: CASRPDRGETQYF. For the CDR3, the DNA is TGTGCCAGCAGGCCAGACAGGGGGGAGACCCAGTACTTC.

The table lists this clonotype with a few counts. The chain links TRBV6-6 to TRBJ1-1; D is ambiguous. The V end was cut by 6 bases, the J end by 4 bases, with 12 bases between. Germline V gives CDR1 MNHNY, CDR2 SVGAGI (reference sequence). The CDR3 sequence is 13 residues long. The DNA for the CDR3 is TGTGCCAGCAGCTCTGCGGGCGGCACTGAAGCTTTCTTT. Residues: CASSSAGGTEAFF.

This clonotype was seen ten or more times. The gene calls are TRBV2 and TRBJ2-7; weak D call: TRBD2 (6 bases). Germline V CDR1 and CDR2: SNHLY, FYNNEI. The ends were cut back, 8 bases at V and 1 base at J, with 15 bases in the middle. CDR3 length equals 14 residues. The CDR3, as DNA: TGTGCCAGCGGAGGGCAGCCACCGTCCTACGAGCAGTACTTC. This sequence encodes CASGGQPPSYEQYF.

This clonotype has ten or more counts. The CDR3 loop is CASSRTSGSISYEQYF. CDR3 DNA: TGTGCCAGCAGTAGGACTAGCGGGAGTATTTCCTACGAGCAGTACTTC. The rearrangement uses TRBV6-2 or TRBV6-3 and TRBJ2-7; TRBD2 matches at 13 bases. The CDR3 extends over 16 amino acids. Germline loops: CDR1 MNHEY, CDR2 SVGEGT. J lost 1 base, V lost 5 bases, and 5 bases had no gene match.

This clonotype showed up many times. The rearrangement joins TRBV29-1 to TRBJ2-1, with TRBD2 matching over 16 bases. The CDR3 is 16 residues long. Trimming at V came to 3 bases and at J to 5 bases, leaving 4 bases not matched to a gene. CDR1 is SQVTM and CDR2 is ANQGSEA in the germline V gene. CDR3 protein: CSVEGGLAGGDNEQFF. The DNA of the CDR3 is TGCAGCGTTGAGGGGGGACTAGCGGGAGGGGACAATGAGCAGTTCTTC.